One sample yielded the 8 T cell receptor beta chains listed below, sequenced in a study of blood T cell repertoires in COVID-19 (dated by TCRdb to 2020 to 2022). The method was the immunoSEQ multiplex PCR assay. TCRdb mirrors the immuneACCESS table, restricted to in-frame sequences. Some clones are absent from its copies; in checked studies, under half trace to an unresolved V gene, and the reason for the others is unknown. Within this sample are about 300,000 clones, with approximately 90% of them counted one time only. In total, the top ten clones hold approximately 6% of the sample. The sample comprised PBMCs or T cells enriched from blood (not recorded which). Every receptor here comes from a woman aged 25 to 39 who had recovered from COVID-19.

The chain uses TRBV6-5 and TRBJ2-7, with D unclear. This CDR3 spans 15 amino acids. Germline V gene lookup returns CDR1 MNHEY and CDR2 SVGAGI. V gave up 0 bases and J gave up 3 bases, with 12 bases separating them. CDR3 in amino acids: CASSYSRVSYYEQYF. In nucleotides, the CDR3 is TGTGCCAGCAGTTACTCACGGGTGAGCTACTACGAGCAGTACTTC.

This clone occurred many times. The DNA for the CDR3 is TGTGCCAGCAGTGACTCCGCATCGGGGGAACTGTTTTTT. Translating gives CASSDSASGELFF. The chain is built from TRBV6-4 and TRBJ1-4; the D gene is possibly TRBD1 (5 bases). The ends were cut back, 0 bases at V and 12 bases at J, with 11 bases in the middle. Germline V gene data show CDR1 as MRHNA and CDR2 as SNTAGT. The CDR3 has 13 amino acids.

The chain is built from TRBV6-5 and TRBJ1-2, with D tentatively TRBD1 (6 bases). Trimming removed 0 bases from V and 4 bases from J, with 9 bases in between. The germline V gene has CDR1 MNHEY and CDR2 SVGAGI. This CDR3 contains 14 residues. CDR3 in amino acids: CASSYSWDTYGYTF. CDR3 DNA sequence: TGTGCCAGCAGTTACTCGTGGGACACCTATGGCTACACCTTC.

The rearrangement uses TRBV18 and TRBJ2-2; 7 bases map to TRBD1. Germline CDR1 is KGHSH and CDR2 is LQKENI. The CDR3 runs to 14 residues. Unmatched junction bases numbered 6, after V lost 3 bases and J lost 8 bases. Here the CDR3 reads CASSPDRNKGELFF. CDR3 coding DNA: TGTGCCAGCTCACCGGACAGGAATAAAGGGGAGCTGTTTTTT.

This rearrangement joins TRBV5-1 to TRBJ1-1, with D tentatively TRBD1 (5 bases). The CDR3 has 15 amino acids. Germline V gene data show CDR1 as SGHRS and CDR2 as YFSETQ. Between the trimmed V and J ends, which lost 4 bases and 2 bases, there was a span of 15 bases. For the CDR3, the DNA is TGCGCCAGCAGCCGGGGCAGGGAGGGAAACACTGAAGCTTTCTTT. Its translation: CASSRGREGNTEAFF.

The chain joins TRBV19 to TRBJ1-2; 7 bases agree with TRBD1. There are 14 residues in the CDR3. Unmatched junction bases numbered 6, after V lost 3 bases and J lost 5 bases. CDR1 LNHDA and CDR2 SQIVND come from the germline V gene (reference sequence). CDR3 nucleotide sequence: TGTGCCAGTAGTATTCTCGGGACAGATTATGGCTACACCTTC. Residues: CASSILGTDYGYTF.

This chain links TRBV7-9 with TRBJ1-2; no definite D call. Trimming pared 0 bases from V and 4 bases from J, leaving 6 bases between. Per germline, CDR1 SEHNR and CDR2 FQNEAQ (reference sequence). This CDR3 has 13 residues. Here the CDR3 DNA reads TGTGCCAGCAGCTTAGCCAGAAGCTATGGCTACACCTTC. Protein product: CASSLARSYGYTF. The full variable domain, its missing parts supplied by reference TRBV7-9 and TRBJ1-2, is DTGVSQNPRHKITKRGQNVTFRCDPISEHNRLYWYRQTLGQGPEFLTYFQNEAQLEKSRLLSDRFSAERPKGSFSTLEIQRTEQGDSAMYLCASSLARSYGYTFGSGTRLTVV.

The chain combines TRBV18 with TRBJ2-7, with D hard to call. This CDR3 comprises 15 residues. Trimming pared 3 bases from V and 0 bases from J, leaving 12 bases between. Per germline, CDR1 KGHSH and CDR2 LQKENI. The CDR3 is CASSPIDNLSYEQYF. CDR3 bases: TGTGCCAGCTCACCCATTGACAATCTCTCCTACGAGCAGTACTTC.